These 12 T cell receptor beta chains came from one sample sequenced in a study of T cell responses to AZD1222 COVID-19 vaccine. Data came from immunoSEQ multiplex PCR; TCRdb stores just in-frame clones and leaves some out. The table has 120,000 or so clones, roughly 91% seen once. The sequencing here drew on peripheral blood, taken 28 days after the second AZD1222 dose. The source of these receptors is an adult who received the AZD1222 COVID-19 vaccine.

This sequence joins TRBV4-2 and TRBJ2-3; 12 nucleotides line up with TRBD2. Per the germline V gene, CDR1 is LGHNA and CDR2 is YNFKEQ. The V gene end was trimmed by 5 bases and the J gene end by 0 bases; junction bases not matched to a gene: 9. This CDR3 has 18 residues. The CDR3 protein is CASSAGASGRVSTDTQYF. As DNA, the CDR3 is TGTGCCAGCAGCGCCGGGGCTAGCGGGAGGGTTAGCACAGATACGCAGTATTTT.

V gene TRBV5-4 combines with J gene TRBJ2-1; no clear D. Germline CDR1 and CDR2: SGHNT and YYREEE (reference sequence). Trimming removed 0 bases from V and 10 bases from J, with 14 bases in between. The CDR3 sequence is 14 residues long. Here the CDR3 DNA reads TGTGCCAGCAGCTTGGACACCACCCTAAGGGAGCAGTTCTTC. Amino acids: CASSLDTTLREQFF. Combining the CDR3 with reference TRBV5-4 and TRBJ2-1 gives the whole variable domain ETGVTQSPTHLIKTRGQQVTLRCSSQSGHNTVSWYQQALGQGPQFIFQYYREEENGRGNFPPRFSGLQFPNYSSELNVNALELDDSALYLCASSLDTTLREQFFGPGTRLTVL.

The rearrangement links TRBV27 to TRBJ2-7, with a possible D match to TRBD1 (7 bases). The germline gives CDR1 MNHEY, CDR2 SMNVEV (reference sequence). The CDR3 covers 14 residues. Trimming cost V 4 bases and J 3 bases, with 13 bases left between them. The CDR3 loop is CASSSGGLYYEQYF. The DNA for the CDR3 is TGTGCCAGCAGTTCAGGGGGGCTTTACTACGAGCAGTACTTC.

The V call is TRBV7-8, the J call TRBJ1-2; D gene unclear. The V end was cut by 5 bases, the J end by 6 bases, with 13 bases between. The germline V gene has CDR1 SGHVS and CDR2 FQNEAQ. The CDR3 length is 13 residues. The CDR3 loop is CASSKRLGDGYTF. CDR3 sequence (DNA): TGTGCCAGCAGCAAACGGTTGGGTGATGGCTACACCTTC.

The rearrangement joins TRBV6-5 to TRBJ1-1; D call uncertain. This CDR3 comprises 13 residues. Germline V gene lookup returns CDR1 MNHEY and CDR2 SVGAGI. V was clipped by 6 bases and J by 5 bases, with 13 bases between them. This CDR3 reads CASSPGSETEAFF. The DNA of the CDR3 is TGTGCCAGCAGCCCCGGCTCGGAGACTGAAGCTTTCTTT.

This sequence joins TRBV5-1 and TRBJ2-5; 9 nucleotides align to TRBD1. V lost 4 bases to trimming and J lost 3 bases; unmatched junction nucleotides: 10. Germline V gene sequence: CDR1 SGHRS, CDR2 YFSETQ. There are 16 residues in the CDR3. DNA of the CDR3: TGCGCCAGCAGCGGCGGACAGGGGAGGCCAAAAGAGACCCAGTACTTC. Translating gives CASSGGQGRPKETQYF.

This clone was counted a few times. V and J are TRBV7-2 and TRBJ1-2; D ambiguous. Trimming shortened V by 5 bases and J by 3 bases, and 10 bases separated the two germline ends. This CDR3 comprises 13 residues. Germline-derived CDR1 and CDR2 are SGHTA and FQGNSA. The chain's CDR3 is CASSARGYYGYTF. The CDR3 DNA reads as TGTGCCAGCAGCGCACGGGGTTACTATGGCTACACCTTC.

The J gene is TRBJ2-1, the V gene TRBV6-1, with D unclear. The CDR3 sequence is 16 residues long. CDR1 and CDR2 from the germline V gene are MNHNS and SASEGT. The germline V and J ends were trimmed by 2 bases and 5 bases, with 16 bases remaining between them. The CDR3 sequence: CASSELFQSAHNEQFF. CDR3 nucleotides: TGTGCCAGCAGTGAACTATTCCAATCGGCCCACAATGAGCAGTTCTTC.

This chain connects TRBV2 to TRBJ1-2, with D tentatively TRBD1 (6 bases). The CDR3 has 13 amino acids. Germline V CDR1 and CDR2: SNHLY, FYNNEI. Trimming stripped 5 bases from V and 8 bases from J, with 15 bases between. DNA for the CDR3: TGTGCCAGCAGTACCAGGGAGGGGGGAGGCTACACCTTC. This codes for CASSTREGGGYTF. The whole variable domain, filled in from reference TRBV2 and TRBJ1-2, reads EPEVTQTPSHQVTQMGQEVILRCVPISNHLYFYWYRQILGQKVEFLVSFYNNEISEKSEIFDDQFSVERPDGSNFTLKIRSTKLEDSAMYFCASSTREGGGYTFGSGTRLTVV.

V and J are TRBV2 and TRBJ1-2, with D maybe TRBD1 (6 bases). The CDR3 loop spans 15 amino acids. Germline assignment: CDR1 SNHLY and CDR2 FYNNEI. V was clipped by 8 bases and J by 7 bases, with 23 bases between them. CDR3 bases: TGTGCCAGCCCTCGGGACAAAGTCCTTAGGAGTGGCTACACCTTC. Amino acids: CASPRDKVLRSGYTF.

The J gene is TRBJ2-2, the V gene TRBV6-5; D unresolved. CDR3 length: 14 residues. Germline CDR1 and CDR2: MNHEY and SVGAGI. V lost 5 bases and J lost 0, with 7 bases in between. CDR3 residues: CASSHGPNTGELFF. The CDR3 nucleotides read TGTGCCAGCAGTCATGGACCGAACACCGGGGAGCTGTTTTTT.

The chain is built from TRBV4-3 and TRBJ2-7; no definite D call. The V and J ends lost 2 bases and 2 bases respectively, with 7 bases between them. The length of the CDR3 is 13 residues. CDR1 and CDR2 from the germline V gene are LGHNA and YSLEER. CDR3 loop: CASSQQRAYEQYF. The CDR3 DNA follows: TGCGCCAGCAGCCAACAACGTGCCTACGAGCAGTACTTC.